These 12 T cell receptor beta chains were all obtained from the same sample, sequenced in a study of a mutant IDH1 vaccine in newly diagnosed glioma. As for time point: week 23, last vaccination. Vaccination used 300 ug of mutant IDH1 20-mer peptide per dose, with topical imiquimod. Their recognized antigens are unknown. Measured with immunoSEQ multiplex PCR; TCRdb has only the in-frame clones, and not every one. Here the sample spans about 56,000 clones, around 86% being singletons. Sample: PBMCs, taken from a glioma patient whose treatment included an IDH1 peptide vaccine. The source of these receptors is a man between 40 and 49 years old with glioma.

This clone has a single count. This chain links TRBV7-2 with TRBJ2-7, with 8 bases fitting TRBD1. The germline gives CDR1 SGHTA, CDR2 FQGNSA. The CDR3 has 14 amino acids. After removal of 6 bases from V and 5 bases from J, the junction contained 9 bases not matched to a gene. The CDR3 region is CASRVDRGVHEQYF. CDR3 in DNA: TGTGCCAGCAGAGTCGACAGGGGCGTCCACGAGCAGTACTTC.

The chain uses TRBV14 and TRBJ2-1; weak D call: TRBD2 (5 bases). V shed 3 bases and J shed 7 bases, with 16 bases lying between them. CDR3 length: 15 residues. The V gene's germline CDR1 is SGHDN and CDR2 FVKESK. The CDR3 here is CASSQRAGVRNEQFF. The CDR3 bases are TGTGCCAGCAGCCAGAGGGCCGGTGTGAGGAATGAGCAGTTCTTC.

V and J are TRBV7-9 and TRBJ1-2, with D perhaps matching TRBD1 (5 bases). Germline V lookup: CDR1 SEHNR, CDR2 FQNEAQ (reference sequence). Trimming took off 5 bases at V and 7 bases at J, with 20 bases between the two ends. The CDR3 runs to 15 residues. The CDR3 coding sequence is TGTGCCAGCAGCCTAGTGTCCCGGGGCTCCGGTGGCTACACCTTC. Amino acids: CASSLVSRGSGGYTF.

The sample holds one count of this clone. This chain joins TRBV28 and TRBJ1-4; no definite D call. The V gene lost 4 bases and the J gene lost 0 bases, with 15 bases spanning the gap. This CDR3 region has 17 residues. The germline gives CDR1 MDHEN, CDR2 SYDVKM. DNA of the CDR3: TGTGCCAGCAGTTCACCCCGGACGGCCGCAACTAATGAAAAACTGTTTTTT. Translated: CASSSPRTAATNEKLFF.

The chain has TRBV7-9 and TRBJ1-4, with 7 bases matching TRBD1. Germline V gene lookup returns CDR1 SEHNR and CDR2 FQNEAQ (reference sequence). CDR3 length: 14 amino acids. V gave up 6 bases and J gave up 5 bases; unmatched junction bases: 6. The DNA of the CDR3 is TGTGCCAGCAGGCGGGGGACAGAGAATGAAAAACTGTTTTTT. Translation gives CASRRGTENEKLFF.

The rearrangement joins TRBV29-1 to TRBJ2-2; D possibly corresponds to TRBD1 (6 bases). The germline V gene encodes CDR1 SQVTM and CDR2 ANQGSEA. The V gene lost 5 bases and the J gene lost 4 bases, with 11 bases spanning the gap. The length of the CDR3 is 13 residues. For the CDR3, the DNA is TGCAGCGTTAGCAGGGGACCCACCGGGGAGCTGTTTTTT. It translates to CSVSRGPTGELFF.

This clone is a singleton in its sample. This chain uses TRBV2 with TRBJ2-1, with D possibly being TRBD1 (6 bases). This CDR3 has 11 residues. Germline CDR1 and CDR2: SNHLY and FYNNEI. V was pared by 8 bases and J by 10 bases, with 12 bases between. CDR3 residues: CASLQGREQFF. The CDR3 DNA follows: TGTGCCAGCTTACAGGGTAGGGAGCAGTTCTTC.

CDR3: CASSPRDRRGEKLFF. Here the CDR3 DNA reads TGCGCCAGCAGCCCGAGGGACAGGAGGGGTGAAAAACTGTTTTTT. The chain employs TRBV5-1 and TRBJ1-4, with TRBD1 matching 8 bases. This CDR3 spans 15 amino acids. J gave up 7 bases and V 4 bases, and 9 bases lay outside the gene matches. Germline-derived CDR1 and CDR2 are SGHRS and YFSETQ. Drawing the rest from reference TRBV5-1 and TRBJ1-4, the complete variable domain is KAGVTQTPRYLIKTRGQQVTLSCSPISGHRSVSWYQQTPGQGLQFLFEYFSETQRNKGNFPGRFSGRQFSNSRSEMNVSTLELGDSALYLCASSPRDRRGEKLFFGSGTQLSVL.

The chain recombines TRBV19 with TRBJ1-2; D remains unclear. Germline CDR1 and CDR2: LNHDA and SQIVND (reference sequence). This CDR3 has 12 amino acids. Trimming stripped 6 bases from V and 3 bases from J, with 8 bases between. CDR3: CASRWLDYGYTF. In DNA, the CDR3 is TGTGCCAGTAGGTGGTTAGACTATGGCTACACCTTC.

The chain links TRBV23-1 to TRBJ2-4, with D perhaps being TRBD1 or TRBD2 (5 bases each). TRBV23-1 is reported as an ORF; its role is uncertain. Trimming shortened V by 8 bases and J by 14 bases, and 16 bases separated the two germline ends. The CDR3 loop spans 11 amino acids. CDR3 amino acids: CASFPRGREYF. DNA for the CDR3: TGCGCCAGCTTCCCCCGGGGCAGGGAGTACTTC.

For the CDR3, the DNA is TGTGCCAGCAGTTATGATCGGAGGAACACCGGGGAGCTGTTTTTT. It is translated as CASSYDRRNTGELFF. The V gene is TRBV6-6, the J gene TRBJ2-2, with no clear D. Germline loops: CDR1 MNHNY, CDR2 SVGAGI (reference sequence). V was shortened by 3 bases and J by 1 base, with 9 bases between the two germline ends. This CDR3 contains 15 residues.

This chain joins TRBV28 and TRBJ1-5; D is unresolved. The last part of the DNA fits TRBJ2-3 better; the J call may be wrong. Germline assignment: CDR1 MDHEN and CDR2 SYDVKM. The CDR3 loop spans 12 amino acids. DNA of the CDR3: TGTGCCAGCAGTTTAGCCACTCAGCCCCAGTATTTT. Translation: CASSLATQPQYF.